This entry lists 15 T cell receptor beta chains sequenced from one sample in a study of T-cell reconstitution after alpha-beta-depleted transplantation in children. Unique molecular identifiers were incorporated into the prepared TCRbeta library. TCRdb passed the PCR reads through MiXCR, listing each CDR3 protein once. The top ten clones hold 0.65% to 0.9% of a sample with 670,000 or so distinct CDR3 sequences, roughly 14% of them seen once. The specimen was PBMCs, collected before TCRalphabeta/CD19-depleted stem cell transplant. Every receptor here comes from a girl aged 2-10 years with congenital amegakaryocytic thrombocytopenia, due to receive a stem cell transplant.

The genes are TRBV28 and TRBJ2-1; no definite D call. This CDR3 has 14 residues. With 5 bases removed from V and 9 bases from J, the gap between germline ends came to 17 bases. CDR1 is MDHEN, CDR2 SYDVKM, per germline. The CDR3 bases are TGTGCCAGCAGTATCCCAGAGCTCTCCAGTGAGCAGTTCTTC. Translated, it gives CASSIPELSSEQFF. The full variable domain, in which reference TRBV28 and TRBJ2-1 provide the parts outside the CDR3, is DVKVTQSSRYLVKRTGEKVFLECVQDMDHENMFWYRQDPGLGLRLIYFSYDVKMKEKGDIPEGYSVSREKKERFSLILESASTNQTSMYLCASSIPELSSEQFFGPGTRLTVL.

This clonotype was seen a handful of times. The chain links TRBV18 to TRBJ2-1; D remains unclear. Germline values: CDR1 KGHSH, CDR2 LQKENI. The germline V and J ends were trimmed by 0 bases and 8 bases, with 8 bases remaining between them. The CDR3 is 13 residues long. The CDR3 loop reads CASSPPVFDEQFF. The CDR3 DNA reads as TGTGCCAGCTCACCACCCGTTTTCGATGAGCAGTTCTTC.

This clonotype was detected ten times or more. J is TRBJ2-7 and V is TRBV12-3 or TRBV12-4; D might be TRBD2 (6 bases). This CDR3 has 14 amino acids. V lost 3 bases and J lost 0, with 9 bases in between. CDR3 protein: CASSFGGDSYEQYF. CDR3 DNA sequence: TGTGCCAGCAGTTTTGGAGGGGACTCCTACGAGCAGTACTTC.

The gene calls are TRBV7-6 and TRBJ2-6; D gene uncertain. The CDR3 consists of 17 residues. The ends were cut back, 5 bases at V and 0 bases at J, with 14 bases in the middle. The germline gives CDR1 SGHVS, CDR2 FNYEAQ. DNA of the CDR3: TGTGCCAGCAGCCCGCCCGACCCCAGCTCTGGGGCCAACGTCCTGACTTTC. Encoded protein: CASSPPDPSSGANVLTF.

This clonotype was detected a few times. The V gene is TRBV14, the J gene TRBJ2-1; D is perhaps TRBD2 (5 bases). V was trimmed by 4 bases and J by 9 bases, leaving 10 bases between them. CDR1 SGHDN and CDR2 FVKESK come from the germline V gene. There are 12 residues in the CDR3. The CDR3: CASSRLIGEQFF. CDR3 coding DNA: TGTGCCAGCAGCCGACTAATAGGTGAGCAGTTCTTC.

This clonotype was detected only a few times. This chain uses TRBV2 with TRBJ2-5; tentative D call: TRBD1 (5 bases). The CDR3 is 14 residues long. Per the germline V gene, CDR1 is SNHLY and CDR2 is FYNNEI. V was shortened by 5 bases and J by 4 bases, with 14 bases between the two germline ends. The CDR3 DNA reads as TGTGCCAGCAGTTCTGCAGGGTTTCCAGAGACCCAGTACTTC. Encoded protein: CASSSAGFPETQYF.

The table lists this clonotype with many counts. The CDR3 DNA reads as TGTGCCCCCCGGGGCTGGAACATTCAGTACTTC. This gives the protein CAPRGWNIQYF. V gene TRBV6-4 combines with J gene TRBJ2-4; perhaps D is TRBD1 or TRBD2 (5 bases each). This CDR3 is built from 11 residues. Trimming took 11 bases from V and 7 from J, leaving 12 bases between them. Germline CDR1 and CDR2: MRHNA and SNTAGT.

The sample holds many counts of this clonotype. The rearrangement joins TRBV20-1 to TRBJ2-1, with D perhaps TRBD2 (6 bases). Germline values: CDR1 DFQATT, CDR2 SNEGSKA (reference sequence). This CDR3 is 16 amino acids long. The V end lost 5 bases, the J end lost 0 bases, and 17 bases lay between the germline ends. The CDR3 coding sequence is TGCAGTGCTGCGGGGAGGCGGGATATCTCCTACAATGAGCAGTTCTTC. It specifies CSAAGRRDISYNEQFF.

This clonotype appeared once. The chain uses TRBV20-1 and TRBJ2-1; 13 nucleotides match TRBD2. CDR3 length: 16 residues. Germline loops: CDR1 DFQATT, CDR2 SNEGSKA (reference sequence). V was pared by 6 bases and J by 7 bases, with 12 bases of the junction left unmatched. The CDR3: CSAQNRLAGGKNEQFF. CDR3 nucleotides: TGCAGTGCCCAGAATAGACTAGCGGGAGGAAAAAATGAGCAGTTCTTC.

In this sample, this clonotype turned up a few times. The V gene is TRBV7-6, the J gene TRBJ2-7, with 7 bases aligning to TRBD1. V lost 2 bases and J lost 5; bases outside the gene matches: 6. Per germline, CDR1 SGHVS and CDR2 FNYEAQ. The CDR3 loop spans 14 amino acids. The CDR3 reads CASSLFGQGDEQYF. The DNA for the CDR3 is TGTGCCAGCAGCTTATTTGGGCAGGGGGACGAGCAGTACTTC. The entire variable domain, with the rest obtained from reference TRBV7-6 and TRBJ2-7, is as follows: GAGVSQSPRYKVTKRGQDVALRCDPISGHVSLYWYRQALGQGPEFLTYFNYEAQQDKSGLPNDRFSAERPEGSISTLTIQRTEQRDSAMYRCASSLFGQGDEQYFGPGTRLTVT.

This clonotype has more than one count but fewer than ten. The V call is TRBV27, the J call TRBJ2-1, with a tentative D call TRBD1 (5 bases). Germline CDR1 reads MNHEY; CDR2 reads SMNVEV (reference sequence). This CDR3 is 14 amino acids long. V dropped 6 bases and J dropped 4 bases, with 13 bases sitting between them. In nucleotides, the CDR3 is TGTGCCAGCAGCTCCTCGACAGTTTACAATGAGCAGTTCTTC. Its protein product is CASSSSTVYNEQFF.

This clonotype has a handful of counts. V usage is TRBV20-1 and J usage is TRBJ2-7; D is unresolved. V was pared by 3 bases and J by 0 bases, with 9 bases between. The CDR3 runs 13 residues. Germline loops: CDR1 DFQATT, CDR2 SNEGSKA (reference sequence). The DNA for the CDR3 is TGCAGTGCTAGTTCGAGGAGCTCCTACGAGCAGTACTTC. Residues: CSASSRSSYEQYF.

The J gene is TRBJ2-6, the V gene TRBV29-1, with unresolved D. CDR1 and CDR2 (germline): SQVTM, ANQGSEA. The CDR3 consists of 13 residues. Trimming stripped 6 bases from V and 4 bases from J, with 10 bases between. CDR3 sequence: CSVDPGGANVLTF. CDR3 coding DNA: TGCAGCGTGGACCCCGGCGGGGCCAACGTCCTGACTTTC. The whole variable domain, filled in from reference TRBV29-1 and TRBJ2-6, reads SAVISQKPSRDICQRGTSLTIQCQVDSQVTMMFWYRQQPGQSLTLIATANQGSEATYESGFVIDKFPISRPNLTFSTLTVSNMSPEDSSIYLCSVDPGGANVLTFGAGSRLTVL.

This clonotype has just a few counts. The J gene is TRBJ2-1, the V gene TRBV20-1, with 8 bases aligning to TRBD2. V was clipped by 6 bases and J by 2 bases; unmatched bases: 9. The CDR3 runs to 15 residues. Germline lookup yields CDR1 DFQATT and CDR2 SNEGSKA (reference sequence). CDR3 sequence: CSAFQLGLAYNEQFF. The DNA for the CDR3 is TGCAGTGCCTTCCAATTGGGACTAGCCTACAATGAGCAGTTCTTC.

In its sample, this clonotype was seen a few times. This chain uses TRBV12-3 or TRBV12-4 with TRBJ1-6; possible D gene TRBD1, 5 bases. The CDR3 is 16 amino acids. Trimming cost V 5 bases and J 8 bases, with 19 bases left between them. CDR3 in amino acids: CASSLGAGAFYSPLHF. CDR3 coding DNA: TGTGCCAGCAGTCTCGGGGCAGGCGCCTTCTATTCACCCCTCCACTTT.